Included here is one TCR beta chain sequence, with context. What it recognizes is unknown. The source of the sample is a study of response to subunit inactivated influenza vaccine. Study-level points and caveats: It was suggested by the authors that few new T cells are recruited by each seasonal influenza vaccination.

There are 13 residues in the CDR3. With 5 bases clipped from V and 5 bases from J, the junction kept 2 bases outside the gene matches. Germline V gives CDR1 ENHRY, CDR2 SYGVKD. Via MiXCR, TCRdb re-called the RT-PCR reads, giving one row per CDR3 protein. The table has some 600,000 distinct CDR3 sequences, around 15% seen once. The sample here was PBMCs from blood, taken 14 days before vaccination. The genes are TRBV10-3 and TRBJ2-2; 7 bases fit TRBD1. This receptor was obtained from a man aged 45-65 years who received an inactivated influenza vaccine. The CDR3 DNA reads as TGTGCCATCAGTCCACAGGGGACCGGGGAGCTGTTTTTT. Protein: CAISPQGTGELFF.